The rows below give T cell receptor beta chains drawn from one sample of a study of T-cell reconstitution after alpha-beta-depleted transplantation in children. TCRdb re-analysed the PCR reads in MiXCR, keeping a single row per CDR3 protein. Of hundreds of thousands of distinct CDR3 sequences in the sample, roughly 13% are singletons; the top ten hold 0.75% to 0.85%. The sample in question was PBMCs, obtained before TCRalphabeta/CD19-depleted stem cell transplant. The receptor source for this set is a girl aged 2 to 9 with congenital amegakaryocytic thrombocytopenia, due to receive a stem cell transplant. Each CDR3 is given with its conserved first and last residue. A D gene is named only where the DNA matches it firmly. The size field is filled for only some rows; it gives once, few, many or a size class.

J: TRBJ2-5; size: few; V: TRBV10-3; D: NA; CDR3: CAISARIQETQYF; DNA: TGTGCCATCAGTGCTAGGATCCAAGAGACCCAGTACTTC
J: TRBJ2-7; size: few; V: TRBV3-1; D: TRBD1; CDR3: CASSRGTGVAYEQYF; DNA: TGTGCCAGCAGCCGTGGGACAGGGGTGGCCTACGAGCAGTACTTC
J: TRBJ2-7; size: many; V: TRBV4-1; D: NA; CDR3: CASSPGLGNYEQYF; DNA: TGCGCCAGCAGCCCCGGCTTGGGCAACTACGAGCAGTACTTC
J: TRBJ2-7; size: many; V: TRBV9; D: NA; CDR3: CASSVSPQGSYEQYF; DNA: TGTGCCAGCAGCGTAAGTCCCCAAGGCTCCTACGAGCAGTACTTC
J: TRBJ2-3; size: NA; V: TRBV12-3/TRBV12-4; D: TRBD2; CDR3: CASSTLARMADTQYF; DNA: TGTGCCAGCAGCACACTAGCGAGGATGGCAGATACGCAGTATTTT
J: TRBJ2-1; size: many; V: TRBV11-2; D: NA; CDR3: CASSPLLALMDNEQFF; DNA: TGTGCCAGCAGCCCCCTGCTAGCCTTGATGGACAATGAGCAGTTCTTC
J: TRBJ2-1; size: NA; V: TRBV6-1; D: TRBD2; CDR3: CAILVSGRGYNEQFF; DNA: TGTGCCATCCTCGTTAGCGGGAGGGGATACAATGAGCAGTTCTTC
J: TRBJ2-5; size: NA; V: TRBV6-2/TRBV6-3; D: NA; CDR3: CASSSSSVAGEGETQYF; DNA: TGTGCCAGCTCCTCCTCCTCCGTGGCAGGGGAGGGAGAGACCCAGTACTTC
J: TRBJ2-5; size: many; V: TRBV12-3/TRBV12-4; D: TRBD2; CDR3: CASSPSGREETQYF; DNA: TGTGCCAGCAGTCCTAGCGGGAGAGAAGAGACCCAGTACTTC
J: TRBJ2-3; size: few; V: TRBV20-1; D: TRBD2; CDR3: CSALLAATDTQYF; DNA: TGCAGTGCGTTACTAGCGGCCACAGATACGCAGTATTTT
J: TRBJ1-1; size: few; V: TRBV20-1; D: NA; CDR3: CSARSWPVRDSTEAFF; DNA: TGCAGTGCTAGAAGTTGGCCGGTGAGAGACAGCACTGAAGCTTTCTTT
J: TRBJ2-3; size: many; V: TRBV10-3; D: TRBD1; CDR3: CAISGQGRTDTQYF; DNA: TGTGCCATCAGTGGACAGGGAAGAACAGATACGCAGTATTTT
J: TRBJ2-4; size: NA; V: TRBV29-1; D: NA; CDR3: CSVEEGTAKNIQYF; DNA: TGCAGCGTTGAAGAGGGAACTGCCAAAAACATTCAGTACTTC
J: TRBJ2-1; size: many; V: TRBV5-1; D: TRBD2; CDR3: CASSSSSGKYNEQFF; DNA: TGCGCCAGCAGCTCGTCTAGCGGTAAATACAATGAGCAGTTCTTC
J: TRBJ2-1; size: many; V: TRBV10-3; D: NA; CDR3: CAISGGSGGVSYNEQFF; DNA: TGTGCCATCAGTGGGGGTAGCGGTGGGGTCTCCTACAATGAGCAGTTCTTC
J: TRBJ2-5; size: once; V: TRBV7-9; D: NA; CDR3: CASSLNRKETQYF; DNA: TGTGCCAGCAGCTTAAACAGAAAAGAGACCCAGTACTTC
J: TRBJ1-2; size: NA; V: TRBV7-9; D: NA; CDR3: CASSRLDGAYGYTF; DNA: TGTGCCAGCAGCCGTTTGGACGGAGCCTATGGCTACACCTTC
J: TRBJ2-7; size: many; V: TRBV10-3; D: TRBD1; CDR3: CAISDGDSSRYPEQYF; DNA: TGTGCCATCAGTGATGGGGACAGTTCTCGCTACCCCGAGCAGTACTTC
J: TRBJ2-5; size: NA; V: TRBV5-1; D: NA; CDR3: CASAEAGRETQYF; DNA: TGCGCCAGCGCAGAGGCAGGGAGAGAGACCCAGTACTTC
J: TRBJ1-6; size: many; V: TRBV5-1; D: NA; CDR3: CASSLREWSRSGIGNSPLHF; DNA: TGCGCCAGCAGCTTGAGAGAATGGTCACGGTCAGGGATCGGGAATTCACCCCTCCACTTT
J: TRBJ2-3; size: NA; V: TRBV7-2; D: TRBD2; CDR3: CASSPLTSGRDTQYF; DNA: TGTGCCAGCAGCCCCCTGACTAGCGGGAGGGATACGCAGTATTTT
J: TRBJ1-1; size: many; V: TRBV20-1; D: TRBD1; CDR3: CSARDNLGQVFAGNTEAFF; DNA: TGCAGTGCTAGAGATAACTTGGGACAGGTCTTCGCGGGCAACACTGAAGCTTTCTTT
J: TRBJ2-3; size: few; V: TRBV5-1; D: NA; CDR3: CASSPRFAGETDTQYF; DNA: TGCGCCAGCAGCCCCCGATTCGCTGGAGAAACAGATACGCAGTATTTT